This TCR beta chain was retrieved from a study of lymphopenia after photon versus proton radiotherapy. The V end lost 7 bases, the J end lost 1 base, and 8 bases lay between the germline ends. The V gene's germline CDR1 is SQVTM and CDR2 ANQGSEA. The CDR3 consists of 12 residues. This clone was seen only once. The antigen is not known. Some clones are missing from TCRdb's copy, which holds only in-frame ones; the method was immunoSEQ multiplex PCR. Here the sample spans roughly 4,000 clones, over 60% being singletons. Whole-study findings and limits: Authors raise, but do not show, better survival with proton therapy. After the lymphocyte nadir, photon-treated repertoires showed oligoclonal expansion, especially of CD8+ Temra cells.

The sequence came from an elderly man with esophageal cancer. The sample here was peripheral blood, taken from a patient treated with proton-based radiotherapy. This chain uses TRBV29-1 with TRBJ2-1; possible D gene TRBD2, 5 bases. The CDR3 nucleotides are TGCAGCGCACGGGAATCCTACAATGAGCAGTTCTTC. Its translation: CSARESYNEQFF.